The 29 T cell receptor beta chains given below trace back to one sample, sequenced in a study of CD8 T cells in ankylosing spondylitis. Study-level findings and limits: Typical of ankylosing spondylitis blood, it appeared, was a TCR beta motif of several highly homologous variants.

For these receptors, no antigen is known. TCRdb itself ran the 5' RACE reads through MiXCR, one entry per CDR3 protein. The top ten clones hold approximately 42% of a sample with 200,000 to 250,000 distinct CDR3 sequences, roughly 18% of them seen once. The sequenced sample consisted of blood, either unsorted or a sorted T cell fraction (not recorded which). These receptors were obtained from a male donor with ankylosing spondylitis.

The chain links TRBV4-1 to TRBJ2-6; possibly TRBD1 or TRBD2 for D (5 bases each). V was cut by 4 bases and J by 2 bases, with 21 bases left in between. CDR1 and CDR2 from the germline V gene are MGHRA and YSYEKL. There are 19 residues in the CDR3. The CDR3 DNA is TGCGCCAGCAGCCTACTCGGGGCGACCCGGGCCCCTGGGGCCAACGTCCTGACTTTC. Its protein is CASSLLGATRAPGANVLTF.

This clonotype has more than one count but fewer than ten. This chain joins TRBV20-1 and TRBJ2-1; TRBD2 agrees at 11 bases. CDR1 DFQATT and CDR2 SNEGSKA come from the germline V gene (reference sequence). The V and J ends lost 0 bases and 4 bases, in that order; junction bases with no gene match: 5. CDR3 length: 16 amino acids. The CDR3 region is CSARDRGLAVYNEQFF. CDR3 nucleotide sequence: TGCAGTGCTAGAGATCGGGGACTAGCGGTTTACAATGAGCAGTTCTTC.

The chain is built from TRBV6-5 and TRBJ2-7, with 7 bases identical to TRBD2. The CDR3 totals 14 residues. With 2 bases clipped from V and 3 bases from J, the junction kept 4 bases outside the gene matches. The germline gives CDR1 MNHEY, CDR2 SVGAGI. This CDR3 is CASSYALADYEQYF. The CDR3 DNA is TGTGCCAGCAGTTACGCCCTAGCGGACTACGAGCAGTACTTC.

This clonotype has a handful of counts. The CDR3 region has the DNA TGTGCCAGCAGCGTAGTGGCCGGGGAGCTGTTTTTT. Protein: CASSVVAGELFF. J is TRBJ2-2 and V is TRBV9; D gene ambiguous. The V end was cut by 0 bases, the J end by 6 bases, with 3 bases between. Germline CDR1 SGDLS, CDR2 YYNGEE. The CDR3 spans 12 residues.

The chain employs TRBV28 and TRBJ2-7, with D possibly called TRBD1 or TRBD2 (5 bases each). V gave up 6 bases and J gave up 6 bases, with 12 bases separating them. CDR1 MDHEN and CDR2 SYDVKM come from the germline V gene. This CDR3 has 12 amino acids. This chain's CDR3 is CASSRGAGEQYF. For the CDR3, the DNA is TGTGCCAGCAGCCGAGGGGCAGGCGAGCAGTACTTC.

Many counts were recorded for this clonotype. CDR3 sequence (DNA): TGCGCCAGCAGCGAAGACGCCTATGGCTACACCTTC. Translated: CASSEDAYGYTF. This chain uses TRBV5-1 with TRBJ1-2; D gene unclear. The germline gives CDR1 SGHRS, CDR2 YFSETQ. This CDR3 spans 12 amino acids. V was trimmed by 4 bases and J by 4 bases, leaving 8 bases between them.

This chain uses TRBV29-1 with TRBJ2-1; D uncertain. Germline assignment: CDR1 SQVTM and CDR2 ANQGSEA. V was shortened by 8 bases and J by 4 bases, with 9 bases between the two germline ends. CDR3 length: 11 residues. CDR3 bases: TGCAGCCTGACCAGTTACAATGAGCAGTTCTTC. It codes for CSLTSYNEQFF.

This clonotype was detected only a few times. This chain connects TRBV27 to TRBJ2-7; D perhaps matches TRBD2 (6 bases). The CDR3 loop spans 15 amino acids. CDR1 and CDR2 (germline): MNHEY, SMNVEV (reference sequence). The V and J ends lost 2 bases and 2 bases respectively, with 13 bases between them. This CDR3 reads CASSLRGVPTYEQYF. In DNA, the CDR3 is TGTGCCAGCAGTTTACGCGGGGTCCCCACCTACGAGCAGTACTTC.

This clonotype was observed a handful of times. At one of its ends the junction is not consistent with the germline gene, which may arise from a read error. CDR3 in amino acids: CASTAGGYNGQFF. The DNA of the CDR3 is TGTGCCAGTACCGCAGGGGGCTACAATGGGCAGTTCTTC. The gene calls are TRBV19 and TRBJ2-1; TRBD1 matches 8 bases. The V gene's germline CDR1 is LNHDA and CDR2 SQIVND (reference sequence). This CDR3 has 13 amino acids.

This clonotype was seen ten or more times. The chain is built from TRBV29-1 and TRBJ2-1, with 10 nucleotides matching TRBD2. Germline CDR1 is SQVTM and CDR2 is ANQGSEA. The CDR3 spans 16 residues. The V segment lost 1 base and the J segment 8 bases; nucleotides outside the gene matches: 11. DNA for the CDR3: TGCAGCGTTGAAGGCCCCGCTAGCGGGAGAGGCGATGAGCAGTTCTTC. Residues: CSVEGPASGRGDEQFF.

This rearrangement joins TRBV5-6 to TRBJ2-1; 7 positions agree with TRBD2. CDR1 is SGHDT, CDR2 YYEEEE, per germline. The CDR3 covers 15 residues. The junction had 6 bases not matched to a gene; V was cut back by 0 bases and J by 6 bases. As DNA, the CDR3 is TGTGCCAGCAGCTTGGGTTTCGGGGGGAGCAATGAGCAGTTCTTC. It codes for CASSLGFGGSNEQFF.

J is TRBJ2-7 and V is TRBV28; either TRBD1 or TRBD2 may fit D (5 bases each). The V and J ends lost 7 bases and 0 bases respectively, with 13 bases between them. This CDR3 is built from 14 residues. Germline CDR1 MDHEN, CDR2 SYDVKM. CDR3 region: CASTPSGGSYEQYF. In nucleotides, the CDR3 is TGTGCCAGCACCCCCTCTGGGGGCTCCTACGAGCAGTACTTC.

The chain links TRBV11-1 to TRBJ1-4; D call uncertain. V was cut by 5 bases and J by 8 bases, with 24 bases left in between. The CDR3 loop spans 17 amino acids. In germline, CDR1 is SGHAT, CDR2 FQDESV (reference sequence). Here the CDR3 reads CASSPYRGEEREEKLFF. The DNA of the CDR3 is TGTGCCAGCAGCCCATATCGCGGCGAAGAACGGGAGGAAAAACTGTTTTTT.

The rearrangement joins TRBV6-1 to TRBJ2-7; 11 nucleotides align to TRBD1. CDR1 and CDR2 (germline): MNHNS, SASEGT. The CDR3 is made up of 13 amino acids. The J segment lost 7 bases and the V segment lost 6 bases, leaving 5 bases of the junction unmatched. Here the CDR3 DNA reads TGTGCCAGCAGCAGGGGACAGGGGGGTGAGCAGTACTTC. Translated: CASSRGQGGEQYF.

This clonotype was recorded a few times. This chain links TRBV28 with TRBJ2-1, with TRBD2 matching over 7 bases. This CDR3 has 15 residues. Unmatched junction bases numbered 6, after V lost 7 bases and J lost 0 bases. Germline V lookup: CDR1 MDHEN, CDR2 SYDVKM. The CDR3 nucleotides are TGTGCCAGCACCCTACTAGCGACCTCCTACAATGAGCAGTTCTTC. This encodes CASTLLATSYNEQFF.

This clonotype has more than one count but fewer than ten. The chain carries TRBV4-1 and TRBJ1-2; the match to TRBD1 covers 10 bases. Trimming removed 0 bases from V and 8 bases from J; junction bases left unmatched: 9. The CDR3 covers 16 residues. Germline assignment: CDR1 MGHRA and CDR2 YSYEKL. CDR3 amino acids: CASSQESTGGVSGYTF. In DNA, the CDR3 is TGCGCCAGCAGCCAAGAATCGACAGGGGGCGTAAGCGGCTACACCTTC.

The rearrangement links TRBV11-2 to TRBJ2-7, with a possible D match to TRBD2 (6 bases). The V end was cut by 1 base, the J end by 1 base, with 11 bases between. This CDR3 comprises 15 residues. Germline-derived CDR1 and CDR2 are SGHAT and FQNNGV. The CDR3, as DNA: TGTGCCAGCAGCTTAGCCGGCGGGGAGTCCTACGAGCAGTACTTC. Its translation is CASSLAGGESYEQYF.

This clonotype was seen more than once but under ten times. The chain carries TRBV7-8 and TRBJ1-4; D remains unclear. V was pared by 5 bases and J by 2 bases, with 24 bases between. The CDR3 length is 19 residues. Germline CDR1 SGHVS, CDR2 FQNEAQ. For the CDR3, the DNA is TGTGCCAGCAGCCGGTTAATGTCCGGGCCCCTACCGACTAATGAAAAACTGTTTTTT. Amino acids: CASSRLMSGPLPTNEKLFF.

The V and J genes are TRBV19 and TRBJ2-1; TRBD2 agrees at 9 bases. V lost 6 bases and J lost 8; bases outside the gene matches: 8. Per germline, CDR1 LNHDA and CDR2 SQIVND (reference sequence). This CDR3 region has 14 residues. Written as DNA, the CDR3 is TGTGCCAGTAGCCCTTATAGCGGGAGCGATGAGCAGTTCTTC. Its protein is CASSPYSGSDEQFF.

This rearrangement joins TRBV27 to TRBJ2-5; the match to TRBD1 covers 9 bases. The CDR3 sequence is 16 residues long. CDR1 is MNHEY, CDR2 SMNVEV, per germline (reference sequence). Trimming at V came to 0 bases and at J to 5 bases, leaving 7 bases not matched to a gene. The CDR3: CASSLSQGAIVETQYF. CDR3 DNA sequence: TGTGCCAGCAGTTTATCACAGGGGGCTATAGTGGAGACCCAGTACTTC.

The chain has TRBV12-3 or TRBV12-4 and TRBJ2-6, with 7 bases lining up with TRBD1. V was clipped by 3 bases and J by 2 bases; unmatched bases: 7. The CDR3 loop spans 17 amino acids. The CDR3: CASSLSQGWAGANVLTF. The CDR3 coding sequence is TGTGCCAGCAGTTTGTCACAGGGGTGGGCTGGGGCCAACGTCCTGACTTTC.

Comment on this clonotype: One end of the junction is discordant with germline, which a read error may explain. The chain recombines TRBV4-1 with TRBJ1-1; 7 bases align to TRBD1. The CDR3 covers 14 residues. Per germline, CDR1 MGHRA and CDR2 YSYEKL. For the CDR3, the DNA is TGCGCCAGCGGCCAGGGGGGGACGAACACTGAAGCTTTCTTT. Translating gives CASGQGGTNTEAFF.

This rearrangement joins TRBV27 to TRBJ1-2; D is perhaps TRBD1 (6 bases). The CDR3 consists of 12 residues. The V end lost 5 bases, the J end lost 8 bases, and 12 bases lay between the germline ends. Germline assignment: CDR1 MNHEY and CDR2 SMNVEV (reference sequence). The CDR3 here is CASSHQGGGYTF. CDR3 coding DNA: TGTGCCAGCAGTCATCAAGGGGGGGGCTACACCTTC.

The CDR3 DNA follows: TGTGCCAGTAGTGGCCTTTTTGGGGGCGAGCAGTACTTC. It is translated as CASSGLFGGEQYF. The V gene is TRBV19, the J gene TRBJ2-7; possibly TRBD1 or TRBD2 for D (5 bases each). Trimming shortened V by 5 bases and J by 6 bases, and 14 bases separated the two germline ends. This CDR3 is 13 amino acids long. CDR1 is LNHDA, CDR2 SQIVND, per germline (reference sequence). The whole variable domain, remainder taken from reference TRBV19 and TRBJ2-7, is DGGITQSPKYLFRKEGQNVTLSCEQNLNHDAMYWYRQDPGQGLRLIYYSQIVNDFQKGDIAEGYSVSREKKESFPLTVTSAQKNPTAFYLCASSGLFGGEQYFGPGTRLTVT.

The chain joins TRBV4-3 to TRBJ2-7, with D perhaps matching TRBD2 (5 bases). The length of the CDR3 is 15 residues. V lost 0 bases, J lost 0 bases, and 9 bases lay in between. Germline V gene data show CDR1 as LGHNA and CDR2 as YSLEER. The CDR3 here is CASSQDQDFSYEQYF. CDR3 bases: TGCGCCAGCAGCCAAGATCAGGACTTCTCCTACGAGCAGTACTTC.

This chain links TRBV12-3 or TRBV12-4 with TRBJ2-1; 12 nucleotides agree with TRBD2. This CDR3 is built from 16 residues. J gave up 4 bases and V 6 bases, and 7 bases lay outside the gene matches. This CDR3 reads CASSFGLAGYYNEQFF. DNA for the CDR3: TGTGCCAGCAGCTTCGGACTAGCGGGATATTACAATGAGCAGTTCTTC.

The V call is TRBV29-1, the J call TRBJ2-1; 7 nucleotides match TRBD2. From germline, CDR1 is SQVTM and CDR2 ANQGSEA. J was trimmed by 1 base and V by 8 bases; bases with no gene match: 11. The CDR3 covers 15 residues. CDR3 sequence (DNA): TGCAGCCCCTTAGCGGGTCAGGTGTCCTACAATGAGCAGTTCTTC. Translated: CSPLAGQVSYNEQFF.

This clonotype is medium-sized (0.01 to 0.1%) by share. The rearrangement links TRBV18 to TRBJ2-7; D unresolved. Trimming pared 3 bases from V and 6 bases from J, leaving 12 bases between. The CDR3 runs to 13 residues. Germline CDR1 reads KGHSH; CDR2 reads LQKENI. This CDR3 is CASSPSVPGEQYF. CDR3 in DNA: TGTGCCAGCTCACCGTCCGTCCCCGGCGAGCAGTACTTC.

This clonotype was picked up a small number of times. The chain couples TRBV15 to TRBJ2-1; D not certain. The V gene lost 1 base and the J gene lost 6 bases, with 10 bases spanning the gap. The CDR3 loop spans 14 amino acids. In germline, CDR1 is LNHNV, CDR2 YYDKDF (reference sequence). DNA of the CDR3: TGTGCCACCAGCAGAGCGGAAGGAATCAATGAGCAGTTCTTC. It translates to CATSRAEGINEQFF. The full variable domain, with the rest looked up from reference TRBV15 and TRBJ2-1, is DAMVIQNPRYQVTQFGKPVTLSCSQTLNHNVMYWYQQKSSQAPKLLFHYYDKDFNNEADTPDNFQSRRPNTSFCFLDIRSPGLGDTAMYLCATSRAEGINEQFFGPGTRLTVL.